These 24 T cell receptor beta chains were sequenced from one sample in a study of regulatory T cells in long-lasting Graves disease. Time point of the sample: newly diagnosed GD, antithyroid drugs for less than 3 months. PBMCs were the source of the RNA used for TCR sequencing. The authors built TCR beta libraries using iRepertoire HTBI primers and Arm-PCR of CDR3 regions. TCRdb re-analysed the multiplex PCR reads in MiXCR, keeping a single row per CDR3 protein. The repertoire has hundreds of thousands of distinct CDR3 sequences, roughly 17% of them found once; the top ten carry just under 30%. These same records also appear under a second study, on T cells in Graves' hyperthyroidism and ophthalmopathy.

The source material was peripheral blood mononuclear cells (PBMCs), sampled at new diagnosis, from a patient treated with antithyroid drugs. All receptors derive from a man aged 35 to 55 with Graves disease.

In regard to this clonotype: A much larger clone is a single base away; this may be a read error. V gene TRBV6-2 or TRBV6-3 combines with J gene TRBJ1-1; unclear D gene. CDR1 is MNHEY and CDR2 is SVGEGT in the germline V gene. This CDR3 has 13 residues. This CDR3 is CAGSAVLNTEAFF. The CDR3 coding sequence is TGTGCCGGCAGCGCAGTATTGAACACTGAAGCTTTCTTT.

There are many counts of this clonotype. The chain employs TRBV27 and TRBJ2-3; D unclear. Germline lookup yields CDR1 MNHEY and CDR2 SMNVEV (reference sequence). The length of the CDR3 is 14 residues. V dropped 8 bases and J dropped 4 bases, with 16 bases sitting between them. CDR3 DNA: TGTGCCAGCGGGCTTAGGGCAGGTGCAGATACGCAGTATTTT. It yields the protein CASGLRAGADTQYF.

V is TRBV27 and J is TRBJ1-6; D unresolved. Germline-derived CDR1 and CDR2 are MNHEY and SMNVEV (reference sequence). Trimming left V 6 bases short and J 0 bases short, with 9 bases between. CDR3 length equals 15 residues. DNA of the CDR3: TGTGCCAGCAGCTTAGACTACTCCTATAATTCACCCCTCCACTTT. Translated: CASSLDYSYNSPLHF.

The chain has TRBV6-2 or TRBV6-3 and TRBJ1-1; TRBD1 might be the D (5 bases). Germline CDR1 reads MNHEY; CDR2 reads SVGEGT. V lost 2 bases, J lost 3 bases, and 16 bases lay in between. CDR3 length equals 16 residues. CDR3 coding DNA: TGTGCCAGCAGTTACCCACCGGGGGGGTTGCACACTGAAGCTTTCTTT. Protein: CASSYPPGGLHTEAFF.

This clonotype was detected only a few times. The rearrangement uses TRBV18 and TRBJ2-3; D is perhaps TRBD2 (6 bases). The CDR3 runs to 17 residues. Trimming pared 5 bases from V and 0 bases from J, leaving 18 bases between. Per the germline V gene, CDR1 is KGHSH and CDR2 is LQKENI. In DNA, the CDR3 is TGTGCCAGCTCATTCAACGAGGCGGGACGGAGCACAGATACGCAGTATTTT. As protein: CASSFNEAGRSTDTQYF.

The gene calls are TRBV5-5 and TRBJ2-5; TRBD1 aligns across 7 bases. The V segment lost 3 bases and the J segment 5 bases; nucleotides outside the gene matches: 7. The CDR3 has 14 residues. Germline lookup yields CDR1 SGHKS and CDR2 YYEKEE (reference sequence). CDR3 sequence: CASSSIQGLETQYF. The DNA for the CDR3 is TGTGCCAGCAGCTCCATACAGGGGCTCGAGACCCAGTACTTC.

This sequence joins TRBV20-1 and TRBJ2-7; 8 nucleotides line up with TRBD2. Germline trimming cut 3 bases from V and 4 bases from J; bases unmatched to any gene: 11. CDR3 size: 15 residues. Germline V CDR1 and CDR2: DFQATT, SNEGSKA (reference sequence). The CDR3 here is CSARERGSEGYEQYF. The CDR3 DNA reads TGCAGTGCTAGGGAGCGGGGGTCTGAGGGGTACGAGCAGTACTTC.

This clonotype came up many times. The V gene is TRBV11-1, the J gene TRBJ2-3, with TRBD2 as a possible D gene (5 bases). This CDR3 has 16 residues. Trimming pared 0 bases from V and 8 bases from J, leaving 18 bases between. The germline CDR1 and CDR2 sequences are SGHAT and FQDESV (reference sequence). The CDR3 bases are TGTGCCAGCAGCTTAGCGTCGGCCGAGGACTCAGTTACGCAGTATTTT. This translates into CASSLASAEDSVTQYF.

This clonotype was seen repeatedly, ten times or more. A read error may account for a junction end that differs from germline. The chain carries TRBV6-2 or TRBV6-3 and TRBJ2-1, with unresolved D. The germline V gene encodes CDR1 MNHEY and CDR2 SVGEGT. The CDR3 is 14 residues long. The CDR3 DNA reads TGCGCCAGCAGTACCCGACTCTCCTACAATGAGCAGTTCTTC. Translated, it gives CASSTRLSYNEQFF.

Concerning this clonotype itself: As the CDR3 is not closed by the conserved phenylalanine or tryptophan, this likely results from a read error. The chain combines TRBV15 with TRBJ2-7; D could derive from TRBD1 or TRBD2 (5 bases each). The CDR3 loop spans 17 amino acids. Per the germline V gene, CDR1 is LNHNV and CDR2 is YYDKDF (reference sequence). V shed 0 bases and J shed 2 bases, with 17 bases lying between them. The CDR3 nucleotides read TGTGCCACCAGCAGAGATCGAGGGGCAGGGTGGGCCTACGAGCAGTACTCC. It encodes CATSRDRGAGWAYEQYS.

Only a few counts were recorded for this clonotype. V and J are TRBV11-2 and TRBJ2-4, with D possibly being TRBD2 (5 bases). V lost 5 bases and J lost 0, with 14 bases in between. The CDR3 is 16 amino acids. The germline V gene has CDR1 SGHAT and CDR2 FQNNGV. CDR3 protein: CASSLHSVPAKNIQYF. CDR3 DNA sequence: TGTGCCAGCAGCCTGCATAGCGTCCCAGCCAAAAACATTCAGTACTTC.

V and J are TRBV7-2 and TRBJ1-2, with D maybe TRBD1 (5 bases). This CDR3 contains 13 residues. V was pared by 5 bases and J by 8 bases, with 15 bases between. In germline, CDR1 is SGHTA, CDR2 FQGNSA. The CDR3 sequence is CASSPGPGFGYTF. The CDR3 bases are TGTGCCAGCAGCCCCGGCCCAGGGTTCGGCTACACCTTC.

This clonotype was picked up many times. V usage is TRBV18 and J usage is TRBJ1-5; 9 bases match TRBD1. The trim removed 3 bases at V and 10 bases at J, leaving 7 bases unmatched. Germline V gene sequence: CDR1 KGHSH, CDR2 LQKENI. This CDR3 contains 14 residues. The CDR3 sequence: CASSPGQGHRPQHF. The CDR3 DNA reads TGTGCCAGCTCACCGGGACAGGGTCATCGTCCCCAGCATTTT.

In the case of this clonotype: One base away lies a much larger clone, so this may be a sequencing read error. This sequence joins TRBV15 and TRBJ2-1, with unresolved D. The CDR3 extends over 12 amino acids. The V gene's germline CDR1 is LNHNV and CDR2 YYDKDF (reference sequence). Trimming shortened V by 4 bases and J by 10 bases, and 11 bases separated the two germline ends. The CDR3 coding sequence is TGTGCCACCAGCAAGGGCACCTACGAGCAGTTCTTC. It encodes CATSKGTYEQFF.

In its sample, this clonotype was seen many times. Written as DNA, the CDR3 is TGTGCTAGTGGCCGGGACAGTAATCAGCCCCAGCATTTT. This codes for CASGRDSNQPQHF. The chain joins TRBV12-5 to TRBJ1-5, with 7 bases aligning to TRBD1. Trimming removed 6 bases from V and 4 bases from J; junction bases left unmatched: 3. Germline V gives CDR1 LGHNT, CDR2 FRNRAP. This CDR3 spans 13 amino acids.

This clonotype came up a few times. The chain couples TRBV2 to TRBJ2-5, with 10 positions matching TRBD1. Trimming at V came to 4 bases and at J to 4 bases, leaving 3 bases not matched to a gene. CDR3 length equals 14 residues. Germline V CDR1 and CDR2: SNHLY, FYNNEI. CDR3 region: CASSGDRGRETQYF. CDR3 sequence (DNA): TGTGCCAGCAGTGGAGACAGGGGGCGAGAGACCCAGTACTTC.

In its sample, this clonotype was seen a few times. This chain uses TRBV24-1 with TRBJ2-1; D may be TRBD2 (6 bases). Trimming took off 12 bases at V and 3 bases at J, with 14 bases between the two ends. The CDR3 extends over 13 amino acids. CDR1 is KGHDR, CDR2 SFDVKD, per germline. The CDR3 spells CAAARGNYNEQFF. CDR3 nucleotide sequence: TGTGCCGCGGCTCGGGGGAACTACAATGAGCAGTTCTTC.

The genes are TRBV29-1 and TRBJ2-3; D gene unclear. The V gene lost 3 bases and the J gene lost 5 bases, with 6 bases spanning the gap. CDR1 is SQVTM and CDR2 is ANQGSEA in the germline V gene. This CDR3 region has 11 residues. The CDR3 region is CSVDWGDTQYF. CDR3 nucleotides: TGCAGCGTTGATTGGGGAGATACGCAGTATTTT.

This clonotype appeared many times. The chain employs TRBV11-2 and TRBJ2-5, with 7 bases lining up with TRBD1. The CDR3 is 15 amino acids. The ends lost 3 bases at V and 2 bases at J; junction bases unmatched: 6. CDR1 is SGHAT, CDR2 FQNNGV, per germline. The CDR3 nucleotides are TGTGCCAGCAGCTTGAGGGGGCGCGGTCAAGAGACCCAGTACTTC. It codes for CASSLRGRGQETQYF.

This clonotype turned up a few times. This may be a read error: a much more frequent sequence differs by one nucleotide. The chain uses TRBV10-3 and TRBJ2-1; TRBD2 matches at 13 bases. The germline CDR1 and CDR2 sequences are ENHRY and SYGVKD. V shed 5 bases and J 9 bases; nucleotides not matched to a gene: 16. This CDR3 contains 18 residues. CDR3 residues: CAISNPSRLAGGSSEQFF. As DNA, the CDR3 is TGTGCCATCAGTAATCCATCGAGACTAGCGGGGGGTTCGAGTGAGCAGTTCTTC.

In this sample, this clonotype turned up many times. CDR3 residues: CSVAGRYEQFF. CDR3 sequence (DNA): TGCAGCGTTGCGGGACGGTATGAGCAGTTCTTC. The chain combines TRBV29-1 with TRBJ2-1, with D perhaps given as TRBD1 or TRBD2 (5 bases each). Trimming cost V 4 bases and J 8 bases, with 9 bases left between them. The CDR3 contains 11 residues. Per germline, CDR1 SQVTM and CDR2 ANQGSEA.

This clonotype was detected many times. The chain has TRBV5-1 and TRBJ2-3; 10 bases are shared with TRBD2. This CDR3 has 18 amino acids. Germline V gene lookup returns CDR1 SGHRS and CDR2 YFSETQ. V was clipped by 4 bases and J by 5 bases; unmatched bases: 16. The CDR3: CASSKGELSGGAGDTQYF. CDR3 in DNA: TGCGCCAGCAGCAAAGGAGAACTCAGCGGGGGGGCCGGAGATACGCAGTATTTT.

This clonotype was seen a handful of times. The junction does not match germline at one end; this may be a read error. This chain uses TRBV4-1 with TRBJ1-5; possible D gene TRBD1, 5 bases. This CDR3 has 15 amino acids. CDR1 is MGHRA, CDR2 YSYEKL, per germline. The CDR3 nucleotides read TGTGCCAGCAGCCAAGTGGGCAGGGAGGCGAAGCCCCAGCATTTT. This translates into CASSQVGREAKPQHF.

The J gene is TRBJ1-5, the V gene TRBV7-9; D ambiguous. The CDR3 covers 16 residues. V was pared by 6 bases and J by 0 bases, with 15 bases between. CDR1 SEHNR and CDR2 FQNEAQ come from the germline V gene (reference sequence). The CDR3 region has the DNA TGTGCCAGCAGTTACTCGACCGGTGATAGCAATCAGCCCCAGCATTTT. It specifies CASSYSTGDSNQPQHF.